This T cell receptor (beta chain) was sequenced during a study of tumor-infiltrating lymphocytes in primary liver carcinoma. Study-wide results and caveats: Researchers report that only about 7-24% of top clones turned up in all five tumor regions.

To note about this clonotype: The antigen is unknown.

Without any cell sorting, roughly 20-33 mg of bulk tissue yielded co-extracted RNA and DNA. Patients had chronic HBV infection and were treatment-naive. The template, approximately 500 ng total RNA, yielded TCR beta cDNA made with a constant-region primer. Three rounds of nested multiplex PCR with slightly modified ARM-PCR produced TCR beta libraries. MiXCR was run by TCRdb on the multiplex PCR reads, yielding one entry per CDR3 protein. The table records tens of thousands of distinct CDR3 sequences, about 71% of them present only once. The sequence derives from a middle-aged man with primary liver carcinoma and hepatitis B virus infection. What was sequenced was liver tumor tissue from sampling region 4. Subset in this sample: tumor region T4, right-lateral pole.

Here the CDR3 reads CASSPELAGTWDTQYF. Here the CDR3 DNA reads TGTGCCAGCTCTCCGGAGCTAGCGGGAACATGGGATACGCAGTATTTT. The rearrangement uses TRBV11-2 and TRBJ2-3; 9 nucleotides match TRBD2. This CDR3 has 16 amino acids. Unmatched junction bases numbered 15, after V lost 8 bases and J lost 6 bases. CDR1 is SGHAT and CDR2 is FQNNGV in the germline V gene.